The clone carrying this T cell receptor (beta chain) was seen more than once but under ten times. Antigen specificity is unknown. CDR3 length: 11 residues. CDR1 and CDR2 from the germline V gene are MNHEY and SVGEGT. V was pared by 6 bases and J by 6 bases, with 6 bases between. This sample stems from a study of post-analysis software for immune sequencing data. Carried by the TCR beta cDNA libraries were unique molecular identifiers. Using its own MiXCR run on the PCR reads, TCRdb lists one record per CDR3 protein. The sample consists of hundreds of thousands of distinct CDR3 sequences, roughly 46% of them appearing once. Findings of the study overall: About 5 TRBV segments (TRBV5-6, TRBV5-1 and TRBV20-1 among them) occurred more frequently in patients than in controls.

Material: blood. This sequence joins TRBV6-2 or TRBV6-3 and TRBJ1-5, with D unclear. The source is a girl between 10 and 17 years old with multiple sclerosis. CDR3 region: CASSFGQPQHF. The CDR3 nucleotides are TGTGCCAGCAGCTTTGGTCAGCCCCAGCATTTT.